The 23 T cell receptor beta chains presented below share a single source sample, sequenced in a study of radiotherapy plus CTLA-4 blockade in lung cancer. Method: immunoSEQ multiplex PCR; TCRdb's copy keeps in-frame clones and lacks some. The repertoire holds around 99,000 clones, with 88% as singletons. Sequenced here: peripheral blood, sampled from a patient treated with radiotherapy plus ipilimumab. These receptors all stem from a human donor with non-small cell lung cancer that progressed on radiotherapy plus ipilimumab.

The chain is built from TRBV4-1 and TRBJ1-1, with 9 bases identical to TRBD1. The V segment lost 1 base and the J segment 0 bases; nucleotides outside the gene matches: 6. Germline V gives CDR1 MGHRA, CDR2 YSYEKL. The CDR3 has 17 amino acids. The CDR3 DNA sequence: TGCGCCAGCAGCCAAGGGACAGGGGACCTCATGAACACTGAAGCTTTCTTT. Protein: CASSQGTGDLMNTEAFF.

This chain links TRBV7-8 with TRBJ2-2; TRBD2 agrees at 9 bases. The CDR3 extends over 16 amino acids. V shed 2 bases, J shed 1 base, and the junction held 2 bases outside the gene matches. CDR1 is SGHVS and CDR2 is FQNEAQ in the germline V gene. CDR3 sequence: CASSLLAGQNTGELFF. CDR3 DNA: TGTGCCAGCAGCTTACTAGCGGGGCAGAACACCGGGGAGCTGTTTTTT.

The chain employs TRBV29-1 and TRBJ1-1; TRBD1 matches at 12 bases. CDR1 is SQVTM, CDR2 ANQGSEA, per germline. The CDR3 has 14 residues. The trim removed 2 bases at V and 6 bases at J, leaving 4 bases unmatched. Here the CDR3 reads CSVEIRDRGPEAFF. CDR3 DNA sequence: TGCAGCGTTGAAATTCGGGACAGGGGGCCTGAAGCTTTCTTT.

The chain uses TRBV19 and TRBJ1-1; 9 nucleotides match TRBD1. Germline-derived CDR1 and CDR2 are LNHDA and SQIVND (reference sequence). The V gene end was trimmed by 7 bases and the J gene end by 5 bases; junction bases not matched to a gene: 8. The CDR3 has 14 residues. The CDR3 coding sequence is TGTGCCAGTAACGCCTACAGGGGGCGGACTGAAGCTTTCTTT. Protein: CASNAYRGRTEAFF.

V and J are TRBV2 and TRBJ2-6, with D possibly matching TRBD2 (5 bases). This CDR3 contains 14 residues. The V end lost 8 bases, the J end lost 2 bases, and 10 bases lay between the germline ends. Germline V gene lookup returns CDR1 SNHLY and CDR2 FYNNEI. This chain's CDR3 is CASLWEPGANVLTF. The CDR3 DNA sequence: TGTGCCAGCCTCTGGGAGCCTGGGGCCAACGTCCTGACTTTC.

This rearrangement joins TRBV9 to TRBJ1-4; D not resolved. Trimming removed 4 bases from V and 0 bases from J, with 10 bases in between. The CDR3 has 15 amino acids. The germline V gene has CDR1 SGDLS and CDR2 YYNGEE. CDR3 residues: CASSPLGATNEKLFF. CDR3 sequence (DNA): TGTGCCAGCAGCCCCCTCGGGGCAACTAATGAAAAACTGTTTTTT.

This clone has only a few counts. CDR3 region: CATSRVIAFDEQYF. The CDR3 DNA reads TGTGCCACCAGCAGAGTGATAGCTTTTGACGAGCAGTACTTC. The V gene is TRBV15, the J gene TRBJ2-7, with no clear D. The CDR3 consists of 14 residues. The germline gives CDR1 LNHNV, CDR2 YYDKDF (reference sequence). V was shortened by 1 base and J by 5 bases, with 12 bases between the two germline ends. Combining the CDR3 with reference TRBV15 and TRBJ2-7 gives the whole variable domain DAMVIQNPRYQVTQFGKPVTLSCSQTLNHNVMYWYQQKSSQAPKLLFHYYDKDFNNEADTPDNFQSRRPNTSFCFLDIRSPGLGDTAMYLCATSRVIAFDEQYFGPGTRLTVT.

This sequence joins TRBV27 and TRBJ1-4; 8 nucleotides agree with TRBD1. Germline CDR1 and CDR2: MNHEY and SMNVEV (reference sequence). This CDR3 spans 12 amino acids. J gave up 8 bases and V 6 bases, and 2 bases lay outside the gene matches. Here the CDR3 reads CASRRQGEKLFF. The CDR3 nucleotides are TGTGCCAGCAGAAGACAGGGGGAAAAACTGTTTTTT.

V gene TRBV25-1 combines with J gene TRBJ1-1; D remains unclear. The ends were cut back, 0 bases at V and 11 bases at J, with 10 bases in the middle. Looked up from germline, CDR1 is MGHDK and CDR2 is SYGVNS. CDR3 length: 12 residues. The CDR3 nucleotides are TGTGCCAGCAGTGAATATGCGGGTGCGGCTTTCTTT. It is translated as CASSEYAGAAFF.

The genes are TRBV7-6 and TRBJ2-1; TRBD2 aligns across 9 bases. The V gene end was trimmed by 3 bases and the J gene end by 7 bases; junction bases not matched to a gene: 7. Germline V CDR1 and CDR2: SGHVS, FNYEAQ. The CDR3 runs 15 residues. CDR3 nucleotides: TGTGCCAGCAGCTTTATTAGCGGGAGTTTGAATGAGCAGTTCTTC. Translation gives CASSFISGSLNEQFF. The variable domain in full, with the rest retrieved from reference TRBV7-6 and TRBJ2-1, is GAGVSQSPRYKVTKRGQDVALRCDPISGHVSLYWYRQALGQGPEFLTYFNYEAQQDKSGLPNDRFSAERPEGSISTLTIQRTEQRDSAMYRCASSFISGSLNEQFFGPGTRLTVL.

The chain has TRBV7-2 and TRBJ2-1; D is possibly TRBD1 (6 bases). Trimming left V 5 bases short and J 7 bases short, with 15 bases between. This CDR3 has 14 amino acids. Germline V CDR1 and CDR2: SGHTA, FQGNSA. CDR3 sequence (DNA): TGTGCCAGCAGCCGCCGGTTGCAGGGGAATGAGCAGTTCTTC. Residues: CASSRRLQGNEQFF.

V and J are TRBV11-2 and TRBJ1-5; D remains unclear. From germline, CDR1 is SGHAT and CDR2 FQNNGV. The V end was cut by 1 base, the J end by 3 bases, with 13 bases between. The CDR3 length is 16 residues. The CDR3 DNA follows: TGTGCCAGCAGCTTAGGGGATGTGGGCAACAATCAGCCCCAGCATTTT. Translated, it gives CASSLGDVGNNQPQHF.

The V gene is TRBV7-9, the J gene TRBJ2-7; tentatively, D is TRBD1 or TRBD2 (5 bases each). The ends were cut back, 3 bases at V and 6 bases at J, with 12 bases in the middle. The CDR3 covers 13 residues. The V gene's germline CDR1 is SEHNR and CDR2 FQNEAQ (reference sequence). The CDR3 is CASSFSGTLEQYF. For the CDR3, the DNA is TGTGCCAGCAGCTTTTCCGGGACGCTCGAGCAGTACTTC.

This clone was detected only a few times. The genes are TRBV7-3 and TRBJ2-6; D may be TRBD1 (5 bases). Germline V gene sequence: CDR1 SGHTA, CDR2 FQGTGA. The CDR3 is 16 residues long. Trimming removed 3 bases at V and 0 bases at J, with 9 bases between. This CDR3 is CASSFPGHSGANVLTF. Written as DNA, the CDR3 is TGTGCCAGCAGCTTCCCAGGGCACTCTGGGGCCAACGTCCTGACTTTC.

The chain combines TRBV27 with TRBJ2-1; 13 nucleotides match TRBD2. CDR3 length: 18 amino acids. Germline V lookup: CDR1 MNHEY, CDR2 SMNVEV (reference sequence). V shed 5 bases, J shed 5 bases, and the junction held 12 bases outside the gene matches. The DNA for the CDR3 is TGTGCCAGCAGTAAACCGGGACTAGCGGGAATTAGGGACAATGAGCAGTTCTTC. Its protein is CASSKPGLAGIRDNEQFF.

The V gene is TRBV9, the J gene TRBJ2-3; 8 bases map to TRBD2. This CDR3 contains 15 residues. The J segment lost 5 bases and the V segment lost 5 bases, leaving 10 bases of the junction unmatched. Germline V gene lookup returns CDR1 SGDLS and CDR2 YYNGEE. The CDR3 loop is CASSAGGSLLDTQYF. In DNA, the CDR3 is TGTGCCAGCAGTGCGGGAGGTTCGTTGCTAGATACGCAGTATTTT.

The chain links TRBV7-2 to TRBJ2-7, with 7 bases lining up with TRBD1. CDR3 length: 13 amino acids. CDR1 and CDR2 (germline): SGHTA, FQGNSA. Trimming took 5 bases from V and 4 from J; bases not matched to a gene: 5. This CDR3 reads CASSSAGGYEQYF. The DNA for the CDR3 is TGTGCCAGCAGCAGCGCAGGGGGATACGAGCAGTACTTC.

The J gene is TRBJ2-7, the V gene TRBV6-6, with D uncertain. The CDR3 has 13 amino acids. CDR1 is MNHNY and CDR2 is SVGAGI in the germline V gene (reference sequence). Trimming stripped 0 bases from V and 4 bases from J, with 7 bases between. CDR3 coding DNA: TGTGCCAGCAGTTACTCGAGTGAGTACGAGCAGTACTTC. As protein: CASSYSSEYEQYF.

The chain couples TRBV7-8 to TRBJ1-2; D not certain. Trimming pared 0 bases from V and 6 bases from J, leaving 5 bases between. Looked up from germline, CDR1 is SGHVS and CDR2 is FQNEAQ. The CDR3 has 12 amino acids. The CDR3 here is CASSLAQNGYTF. CDR3 DNA sequence: TGTGCCAGCAGCTTAGCACAAAATGGCTACACCTTC.

The rearrangement links TRBV5-1 to TRBJ2-1; 10 bases line up with TRBD2. Per germline, CDR1 SGHRS and CDR2 YFSETQ. V shed 0 bases and J 7 bases; nucleotides not matched to a gene: 7. CDR3 length: 16 amino acids. In DNA form, the CDR3 reads TGCGCCAGCAGCTTGGTGGCACTAGCGGGGAAGAATGAGCAGTTCTTC. Encoded protein: CASSLVALAGKNEQFF.

The chain couples TRBV9 to TRBJ1-1; 8 nucleotides agree with TRBD1. J was trimmed by 1 base and V by 3 bases; bases with no gene match: 8. The CDR3 extends over 16 amino acids. Germline V lookup: CDR1 SGDLS, CDR2 YYNGEE. The DNA of the CDR3 is TGTGCCAGCAGCGCCATCGACAGGGGCCCGAACACTGAAGCTTTCTTT. This gives the protein CASSAIDRGPNTEAFF. The entire variable domain, with the rest obtained from reference TRBV9 and TRBJ1-1, is as follows: DSGVTQTPKHLITATGQRVTLRCSPRSGDLSVYWYQQSLDQGLQFLIQYYNGEERAKGNILERFSAQQFPDLHSELNLSSLELGDSALYFCASSAIDRGPNTEAFFGQGTRLTVV.

The chain joins TRBV12-5 to TRBJ2-1; D remains unclear. Deletions cut 4 bases from V and 2 bases from J, with 9 bases between. CDR3 size: 14 residues. Germline V gene data show CDR1 as LGHNT and CDR2 as FRNRAP. The CDR3: CASGYRAPYNEQFF. The CDR3 coding sequence is TGTGCTAGTGGTTATCGGGCCCCCTACAATGAGCAGTTCTTC.

The chain uses TRBV5-1 and TRBJ2-3; D is possibly TRBD2 (6 bases). Between the trimmed V and J ends, which lost 2 bases and 3 bases, there was a span of 10 bases. This CDR3 is built from 14 residues. The V gene's germline CDR1 is SGHRS and CDR2 YFSETQ. In DNA form, the CDR3 reads TGCGCCAGCAGCTTCGTAGCGGTTACAGATACGCAGTATTTT. Amino acid sequence: CASSFVAVTDTQYF.